This T cell receptor (beta chain) comes out of a study of T cells in Graves' hyperthyroidism and ophthalmopathy. Findings of the study overall: Progression to ophthalmopathy was predicted a median of roughly seven months early.

A note on this clonotype: Its antigen is unknown.

Amplification yielded TCR beta CDR3 regions, with RNA transcripts as the source. The TCR CDR3 was amplified in a first-round RT-PCR using the HTBI primer set. TCRdb re-called the multiplex PCR reads with MiXCR, one entry per CDR3 protein. The sample lists hundreds of thousands of distinct CDR3 sequences, 15% to 20% occurring once. Germline V gene sequence: CDR1 SGHAT, CDR2 FQNNGV. V dropped 5 bases and J dropped 5; count of bases not matched to a gene: 11. This CDR3 is 15 amino acids long. The TCR sequence derives from a woman in her 50s with Graves' hyperthyroidism that later progressed to Graves' ophthalmopathy. V is TRBV11-2 and J is TRBJ2-5; 7 positions agree with TRBD1. Sequenced material: blood. The CDR3 region is CASSLMGQPKETQYF. The CDR3 nucleotides are TGTGCCAGCAGCCTCATGGGACAGCCGAAGGAGACCCAGTACTTC.